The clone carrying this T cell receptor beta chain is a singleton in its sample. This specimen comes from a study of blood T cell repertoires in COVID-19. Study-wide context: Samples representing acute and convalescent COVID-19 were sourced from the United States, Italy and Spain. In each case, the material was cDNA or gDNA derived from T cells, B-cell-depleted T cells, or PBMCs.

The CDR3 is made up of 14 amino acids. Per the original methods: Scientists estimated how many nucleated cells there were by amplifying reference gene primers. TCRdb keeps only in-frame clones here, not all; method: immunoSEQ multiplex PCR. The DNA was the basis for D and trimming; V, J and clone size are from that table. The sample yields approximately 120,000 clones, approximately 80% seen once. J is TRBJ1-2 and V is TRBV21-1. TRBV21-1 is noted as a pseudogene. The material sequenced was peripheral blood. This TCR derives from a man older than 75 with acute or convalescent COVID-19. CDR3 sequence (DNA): TGTGCCAGCAGCAAAAGCCCGTCCAACTATGGCTACACCTTC. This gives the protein CASSKSPSNYGYTF.